The source of this T cell receptor (beta chain) is a study of blood T cell repertoires in COVID-19 (dated by TCRdb to the early 2020s). Regarding the complete study: The collaborator samples originated in the United States, Italy and Spain and spanned the acute and convalescent phases of COVID-19. The samples were drawn from the first 160 participants of the ongoing ImmuneRACE study and from over a thousand subjects provided by 6 global collaborators. The repertoires were made available in a free public database intended to serve as a resource for research on the immune response to SARS-CoV-2. Sample metadata almost always included a de-identified subject ID, COVID-19 status, age in years and sex. Where HLA class I and class II types were available, the types were taken from metadata supplied by the sample provider, not from assay-based typing. Deeply sampled blood TCRbeta repertoires from subjects exposed to, actively infected with, or recovered from COVID-19 were included in the dataset. The prospective study material was composed of cDNA or gDNA derived from T cells, B-cell-depleted T cells, or PBMCs. Here is what the overall study found, with its caveats: How much clinical and demographic metadata was included differed by source and by participant, and the metadata was provided uncurated.

Enrolling through a virtual design, the prospective study's participants ranged in age from roughly 18 to 90 years and lived across 24 United States geographic areas. In the prospective study, cohorts were assigned on the basis of participant-reported clinical history obtained from a screening survey and a study questionnaire. ImmuneRACE Cohort 3 recovered participants were defined by two consecutive negative NP/OP PCR tests, healthcare professional clearance, or symptom resolution. Each participant in the prospective study had whole blood, serum and a nasopharyngeal or oropharyngeal swab collected by mobile phlebotomists. Additional blood draws and questionnaires over an approximately two-month period could optionally be provided by prospective study participants. Prospective study blood samples were shipped either frozen or at room temperature before DNA extraction. V is shortened by 3 bases, J by 3 bases, and the region joining them spans 8 bases. Looking up the germline V gene yields CDR1 SGHTA and CDR2 FQGNSA. The CDR3 holds 13 amino acids from the cysteine to the phenylalanine. Only the CDR3 region is kept as DNA, spanning 39 bases read in frame from base 1.

Concerning this clone: Its antigen remains undetermined. The input lacks base qualities; no much larger clone sits a single base away.

TCRbeta CDR3 regions were amplified from genomic DNA using the immunoSEQ Assay, a bias-controlled multiplex PCR. The original methods were these. Within the assay, amplification of reference gene primers was used to estimate how many nucleated cells each sample contained. Sequence reads were collapsed and filtered to measure the absolute abundance of every unique TCRbeta CDR3 rearrangement. For each sample, productive Simpson clonality was calculated as the square root of Simpson's diversity index over productive rearrangements. As stored in TCRdb, this immuneACCESS dataset retains in-frame rearrangements with V and J assigned. A fraction of the clones does not appear; measured against another copy, unresolved V genes explain less than half of the discrepancy, and the remainder lacks a known reason. V and J calls and clone size come straight from that table; D and trimming were deduced from the DNA. Here the sample has 300,000 to 400,000 clones; roughly 89% occur a single time. The ten largest clones take up 4.5% to 6.5% of the sample.

The sequence derives from a man in his sixties who had recovered from COVID-19. The chain employs TRBV7-2 and TRBJ1-1, with the D gene uncertain. The sample consisted of PBMCs or T cells enriched from blood (not recorded which). The sequenced DNA is TGTGCCAGCAGCTTTAGTCCGGACACTGAAGCTTTCTTT. Translated, it gives CASSFSPDTEAFF.